Sequencing of this T cell receptor beta chain was carried out in a study of siplizumab effects on memory and regulatory T cells. The V gene's germline CDR1 is SGHTA and CDR2 FQGTGA. The CDR3 covers 14 residues. With V trimmed by 4 bases and J by 5 bases, 8 bases remained unmatched. Libraries were prepared by immunoSEQ multiplex PCR; TCRdb keeps only in-frame clonotypes and omits some of them. The sample yields more than 85,000 clones, just under 90% seen once. Findings of the study overall: Just a small share of alloreactive clones was traced back to unstimulated subsets. It was not possible to assign a naive or memory phenotype to roughly 80-97% of proliferating CD4+ or CD8+ clones. In unstimulated cells, naive T cells appeared more diverse than memory T cells and seemed major alloresponse contributors.

With regard to this clone: Its antigen remains unknown.

The TCR originated in a human donor in good health. The chain combines TRBV7-3 with TRBJ2-7; 7 bases fit TRBD2. Source material: CD4+ T cells sorted from blood. The CDR3 here is CASSWGGPGNEQYF. CDR3 bases: TGTGCCAGCAGCTGGGGAGGGCCTGGGAACGAGCAGTACTTC.